Listed below are T cell receptor beta chains from one sample, sequenced in a study of T cells in Graves' hyperthyroidism and ophthalmopathy. TCRdb itself ran the multiplex PCR reads through MiXCR, one entry per CDR3 protein. The data contain some 490,000 distinct CDR3 sequences, roughly 15% of them singletons. The sample comprised blood. Receptor source: a woman aged 25 to 39 with Graves' ophthalmopathy. Both conserved end residues are part of each CDR3. The D gene is left open where the match is weak. The size field is filled for only some rows; it gives once, few, many or a size class.

V gene: TRBV20-1
J gene: TRBJ1-1
D gene: TRBD1
clone size: few
CDR3 DNA: TGCAGTGCTAGAGAACAGGGGGCCGACACTGAAGCTTTCTTT
CDR3 protein: CSAREQGADTEAFF

V gene: TRBV6-1
J gene: TRBJ1-2
D gene: TRBD1
clone size: .
CDR3 DNA: TGTGCCAGCAGGACCCCACAGACAGGGAGCTATGGCTACACCTTC
CDR3 protein: CASRTPQTGSYGYTF

V gene: TRBV19
J gene: TRBJ1-1
D gene: TRBD1
clone size: few
CDR3 DNA: TGTGCCAGTAGTATTCAGGGGGCCAGGGGCACTGAAGCTTTCTTT
CDR3 protein: CASSIQGARGTEAFF

V gene: TRBV2
J gene: TRBJ2-2
D gene: .
clone size: many
CDR3 DNA: TGTGCCAGCAGTGAAGTCAGGGGAACCGGGGAGCTGTTTTTT
CDR3 protein: CASSEVRGTGELFF

V gene: TRBV7-2
J gene: TRBJ2-2
D gene: TRBD2
clone size: many
CDR3 DNA: TGTGCCAGCAGCTTATGGGTTTCGGGGGGGAAGCTGTTTTTT
CDR3 protein: CASSLWVSGGKLFF

V gene: TRBV20-1
J gene: TRBJ2-3
D gene: TRBD2
clone size: many
CDR3 DNA: TGCAGTGCTAGTGTCGGGACTAGGGATCATACGCAGTATTTT
CDR3 protein: CSASVGTRDHTQYF

V gene: TRBV7-3
J gene: TRBJ2-1
D gene: .
clone size: many
CDR3 DNA: TGTGCCAGCAGCTTGCCCGTGGGCGATGAGCAGTTCTTC
CDR3 protein: CASSLPVGDEQFF

V gene: TRBV19
J gene: TRBJ2-3
D gene: .
clone size: many
CDR3 DNA: TGTGCCAGTACCGCCGACAGGCTTAGCACAGATACGCAGTATTTT
CDR3 protein: CASTADRLSTDTQYF

V gene: TRBV18
J gene: TRBJ2-2
D gene: .
clone size: many
CDR3 DNA: TGTGCCAGCTCACCAGTAATCGGGGAGCTGTTTTTT
CDR3 protein: CASSPVIGELFF

V gene: TRBV11-2
J gene: TRBJ2-7
D gene: TRBD2
clone size: .
CDR3 DNA: TGTGCCAGCAGGGGGACTAGCGGGACGGGTGAGCAGTACTTC
CDR3 protein: CASRGTSGTGEQYF

V gene: TRBV4-3
J gene: TRBJ1-1
D gene: TRBD1
clone size: .
CDR3 DNA: TGCGCCAGCAGCACCTCACAGGGGACTGAAGCTTTCTTT
CDR3 protein: CASSTSQGTEAFF

V gene: TRBV6-2/TRBV6-3
J gene: TRBJ1-5
D gene: .
clone size: many
CDR3 DNA: TGTGCCAGCAGTTACGGAGGGGCAGGCAATCAGCCCCAGCATTTT
CDR3 protein: CASSYGGAGNQPQHF

V gene: TRBV11-1
J gene: TRBJ2-7
D gene: TRBD2
clone size: many
CDR3 DNA: TGTGCCAGCAGTAGCGGGAGTTGGGTCGAGCAGTACTTC
CDR3 protein: CASSSGSWVEQYF

V gene: TRBV29-1
J gene: TRBJ1-2
D gene: .
clone size: few
CDR3 DNA: TGCAGCGGCCTCGTCGGGGGGGACTATGGCTACACCTTC
CDR3 protein: CSGLVGGDYGYTF

V gene: TRBV30
J gene: TRBJ1-1
D gene: .
clone size: many
CDR3 DNA: TGTGCCTGGAGTTATCTGTGGGAGGAAGCTTTCTTT
CDR3 protein: CAWSYLWEEAFF

V gene: TRBV6-1
J gene: TRBJ1-1
D gene: .
clone size: few
CDR3 DNA: TGTGCCAGCAGTACACACGGGACCGACGAAGCTTTCTTT
CDR3 protein: CASSTHGTDEAFF

V gene: TRBV7-8
J gene: TRBJ2-1
D gene: TRBD2
clone size: many
CDR3 DNA: TGTGCCAGCAGCACCGGACTAGCGAGTTCCTACAATGAGCAGTTCTTC
CDR3 protein: CASSTGLASSYNEQFF

V gene: TRBV7-2
J gene: TRBJ2-3
D gene: TRBD2
clone size: .
CDR3 DNA: TGTGCCAGCAGCGGGACTAGCGGGGTGCCAGATACGCAGTATTTT
CDR3 protein: CASSGTSGVPDTQYF

V gene: TRBV20-1
J gene: TRBJ2-1
D gene: .
clone size: .
CDR3 DNA: TGCAGTGCTAGATCGGGGCTAGCGTCTCCCTACGAGCAGTTCTTC
CDR3 protein: CSARSGLASPYEQFF

V gene: TRBV20-1
J gene: TRBJ2-7
D gene: TRBD2
clone size: .
CDR3 DNA: TGCAGTGCTTCGACTAGCGGGTACGAGCAGTACTTC
CDR3 protein: CSASTSGYEQYF

V gene: TRBV29-1
J gene: TRBJ2-6
D gene: .
clone size: few
CDR3 DNA: TGCAGCGCCGCCCTCGTTCGGCCTGGGGCCAACGTCCTGACTTTC
CDR3 protein: CSAALVRPGANVLTF

V gene: TRBV11-2
J gene: TRBJ2-1
D gene: .
clone size: many
CDR3 DNA: TGTGCCAGCAGCCCAGGGGGGACAGAAGTCTACAATGAGCAGTTCTTC
CDR3 protein: CASSPGGTEVYNEQFF

V gene: TRBV4-2
J gene: TRBJ2-5
D gene: .
clone size: .
CDR3 DNA: TGTGCCAGCAGCCCTGGACTACAACAAGAGACCCAGTACTTC
CDR3 protein: CASSPGLQQETQYF

V gene: TRBV20-1
J gene: TRBJ2-1
D gene: .
clone size: many
CDR3 DNA: TGCAGTGCTAGAGGGGACACGGGGGAACAGTTCTTC
CDR3 protein: CSARGDTGEQFF

V gene: TRBV4-2
J gene: TRBJ2-7
D gene: TRBD1
clone size: .
CDR3 DNA: TGTGCCAGCAGCCAAGAGGGACAGCAATACGAGCAGTACTTC
CDR3 protein: CASSQEGQQYEQYF

V gene: TRBV28
J gene: TRBJ1-5
D gene: .
clone size: many
CDR3 DNA: TGTGCCAGCAGTATCCCCTCGGGGATTCAGCCCCAGCATTTT
CDR3 protein: CASSIPSGIQPQHF

V gene: TRBV20-1
J gene: TRBJ1-1
D gene: .
clone size: .
CDR3 DNA: TGCAGTGCTAGCAAACCAATGAACACTGAAGCTTTCTTT
CDR3 protein: CSASKPMNTEAFF

V gene: TRBV27
J gene: TRBJ2-1
D gene: TRBD2
clone size: few
CDR3 DNA: TGTGCCAGCAGTCCCGGGACTAGCGGGAGTTTGTCGGGTGAGCAGTTCTTC
CDR3 protein: CASSPGTSGSLSGEQFF

V gene: TRBV20-1
J gene: TRBJ1-1
D gene: .
clone size: many
CDR3 DNA: TGCAGTGCTAGGGGAGGGTTGGAAGCTTTCTTT
CDR3 protein: CSARGGLEAFF

V gene: TRBV12-3/TRBV12-4
J gene: TRBJ1-3
D gene: .
clone size: .
CDR3 DNA: TGTGCCAGCAGTGAACAGGGAATTGCCATGTATTTT
CDR3 protein: CASSEQGIAMYF

V gene: TRBV20-1
J gene: TRBJ1-4
D gene: TRBD1
clone size: few
CDR3 DNA: TGCAGTGCCTCGGACAGGGGGCTATATGAAAAACTGTTTTTT
CDR3 protein: CSASDRGLYEKLFF

V gene: TRBV20-1
J gene: TRBJ2-7
D gene: TRBD2
clone size: .
CDR3 DNA: TGCAGTGCTCGGTCCAGGACTAGCGGGAGCTACGAGCAGTACTTC
CDR3 protein: CSARSRTSGSYEQYF

V gene: TRBV24-1
J gene: TRBJ2-7
D gene: .
clone size: many
CDR3 DNA: TGTGCCACCAGTGATTTTGGATCCTACGAGCAGTACTTC
CDR3 protein: CATSDFGSYEQYF

V gene: TRBV28
J gene: TRBJ2-1
D gene: .
clone size: .
CDR3 DNA: TGTGCCAGCAGTTTACGCCCCCAGGAAGAGCAGTTCTTC
CDR3 protein: CASSLRPQEEQFF

V gene: TRBV5-1
J gene: TRBJ1-2
D gene: .
clone size: .
CDR3 DNA: TGCGCCAGCAGCACTCAATCCCCCACCATTGATGGCTACACCTTC
CDR3 protein: CASSTQSPTIDGYTF

V gene: TRBV19
J gene: TRBJ2-5
D gene: TRBD2
clone size: .
CDR3 DNA: TGTGCCAGTAGCACGGCTAGCGGAGGGTACCAAGAGACCCAGTACTTC
CDR3 protein: CASSTASGGYQETQYF

V gene: TRBV6-2/TRBV6-3
J gene: TRBJ1-3
D gene: .
clone size: .
CDR3 DNA: TGTGCCAGCAGTTACTCGCTGGGTTCTGGAAACACCATATATTTT
CDR3 protein: CASSYSLGSGNTIYF

V gene: TRBV27
J gene: TRBJ2-1
D gene: .
clone size: many
CDR3 DNA: TGTGCCAGCAGTTTCCGCCAGGGACTGGCCTACAATGAGCAGTTCTTC
CDR3 protein: CASSFRQGLAYNEQFF

V gene: TRBV3-1
J gene: TRBJ2-5
D gene: TRBD2
clone size: .
CDR3 DNA: TGTGCCAGCAGCCATTACATCTCGGGGGAGGGCCTGGGAAGAGAGACCCAGTACTTC
CDR3 protein: CASSHYISGEGLGRETQYF

V gene: TRBV6-1
J gene: TRBJ1-1
D gene: TRBD1
clone size: few
CDR3 DNA: TGTGCCGTACAGGGGATGAACACTGAAGCTTTCTTT
CDR3 protein: CAVQGMNTEAFF

V gene: TRBV11-3
J gene: TRBJ2-7
D gene: .
clone size: .
CDR3 DNA: TGTGCCAGCAGCCCAGAAGGGTTGGGCGAGCAGTGCTTC
CDR3 protein: CASSPEGLGEQCF

V gene: TRBV6-5
J gene: TRBJ1-5
D gene: .
clone size: .
CDR3 DNA: TGTGCCAGCAGTTACTCGGCCGGGGGAGGATGGAATCAGCCCCAGCATTTT
CDR3 protein: CASSYSAGGGWNQPQHF

V gene: TRBV4-3
J gene: TRBJ2-2
D gene: .
clone size: few
CDR3 DNA: TGCGCCAGCAAAACAGGGCACGCCACCGGGGAGCTGTTTTTT
CDR3 protein: CASKTGHATGELFF

V gene: TRBV6-2/TRBV6-3
J gene: TRBJ2-1
D gene: TRBD2
clone size: many
CDR3 DNA: TGTGCCAGCAGTCAACTAGCGGAGCAGTTCTTC
CDR3 protein: CASSQLAEQFF

V gene: TRBV28
J gene: TRBJ1-3
D gene: .
clone size: few
CDR3 DNA: TGTGCCAGCAGTTTAGGGGGGGTTGTGGACACCATATATTTT
CDR3 protein: CASSLGGVVDTIYF

V gene: TRBV28
J gene: TRBJ2-7
D gene: .
clone size: .
CDR3 DNA: TGTGCCAGCACGCCGGAGAGCTCCTACGAGCAGTACTTC
CDR3 protein: CASTPESSYEQYF

V gene: TRBV3-1
J gene: TRBJ1-3
D gene: TRBD1
clone size: many
CDR3 DNA: TGTGCCAGCAGCCCCGCGAGAGGGGGCTCAGGAAACACCATATATTTT
CDR3 protein: CASSPARGGSGNTIYF

V gene: TRBV6-5
J gene: TRBJ2-5
D gene: .
clone size: .
CDR3 DNA: TGTGCCAGCAGTTATTCTTCGGGGGGCCGAGAGACCCAGTACTTC
CDR3 protein: CASSYSSGGRETQYF

V gene: TRBV9
J gene: TRBJ2-1
D gene: .
clone size: many
CDR3 DNA: TGTGCCAGCAGCGCTCATAGCGTTAATAGGGAGCAGTTCTTC
CDR3 protein: CASSAHSVNREQFF

V gene: TRBV14
J gene: TRBJ2-2
D gene: TRBD1
clone size: .
CDR3 DNA: TGTGCCAGCAGCCAAAACAGGGGGGCGCGGGACACCGGGGAGCTGTTTTTT
CDR3 protein: CASSQNRGARDTGELFF

V gene: TRBV11-2
J gene: TRBJ2-3
D gene: TRBD2
clone size: few
CDR3 DNA: TGTGCCAGCAGCTTCCGAGTCCGTTGCGGGAGCTCAGATACGCAGTATTTT
CDR3 protein: CASSFRVRCGSSDTQYF

V gene: TRBV2
J gene: TRBJ2-3
D gene: .
clone size: many
CDR3 DNA: TGTGCCAGCAGCCCGGACACCACCTTTAGCACAGATACGCAGTATTTT
CDR3 protein: CASSPDTTFSTDTQYF

V gene: TRBV12-3/TRBV12-4
J gene: TRBJ1-2
D gene: .
clone size: few
CDR3 DNA: TGTGCCAGCAGCCCGAGGGGAGGTGGCTACACCTTC
CDR3 protein: CASSPRGGGYTF